The clone carrying this TCR beta chain was seen repeatedly, ten times or more. Exclusion followed for patients with uncontrolled infection, other autoimmune disease, pregnancy or lactation. Fresh 10 ml peripheral blood yielded PBMCs. This record belongs to a study of T cells in Graves' hyperthyroidism and ophthalmopathy. Whole-study context: Peripheral blood sampling occurred at initial diagnosis, before any treatment.

Amplification targeted TCR beta CDR3 regions from RNA transcripts. In the first-round RT-PCR of the TCR CDR3, the HTBI primer set was used. From the multiplex PCR reads, TCRdb called clonotypes with MiXCR, one entry per CDR3 protein. This table has some 360,000 distinct CDR3 sequences, 15% to 20% appearing once. J was trimmed by 3 bases and V by 1 base; bases with no gene match: 2. Germline CDR1 reads LGHDT; CDR2 reads YNNKEL (reference sequence). CDR3 size: 14 residues. The clonotype originates from a woman aged 40 to 50 with Graves' ophthalmopathy. V usage is TRBV3-1 and J usage is TRBJ2-7, with TRBD1 identical over 8 bases. Sequencing was performed on blood. DNA of the CDR3: TGTGCCAGCAGCCAAGGTGACAGGGGCTACGAGCAGTACTTC. Protein sequence: CASSQGDRGYEQYF.